The 8 T cell receptor beta chains below all came from one sample that was sequenced in a study of breast tumors, draining lymph nodes, adjacent tissues. One entry per CDR3 protein results from TCRdb running MiXCR on the multiplex PCR reads. The sample includes 150,000 to 200,000 distinct CDR3 sequences, 30% to 35% seen only once; the top ten take 4% to 5.5%. Axillary draining lymph nodes of breast cancer patients supplied the node samples. The specimen sequenced was axillary lymph node tissue. The source is a female donor with breast cancer. Some clones in this sample may be carry-over from other donors' samples.

This clonotype has ten or more counts. A single base separates this from a much larger clone, so it may be a read error. The rearrangement links TRBV5-1 to TRBJ2-7; D uncertain. The CDR3 is 13 amino acids. V was clipped by 0 bases and J by 10 bases, with 14 bases between them. The V gene's germline CDR1 is SGHRS and CDR2 YFSETQ. In DNA form, the CDR3 reads TGCGCCAGCAGCTTGGGTAGTCCTATCGACCAGTACTTC. Protein: CASSLGSPIDQYF. The entire variable domain, with the rest obtained from reference TRBV5-1 and TRBJ2-7, is as follows: KAGVTQTPRYLIKTRGQQVTLSCSPISGHRSVSWYQQTPGQGLQFLFEYFSETQRNKGNFPGRFSGRQFSNSRSEMNVSTLELGDSALYLCASSLGSPIDQYFGPGTRLTVT.

This clonotype was recorded many times. V usage is TRBV7-6 and J usage is TRBJ2-1; 13 nucleotides align to TRBD2. The V gene end was trimmed by 5 bases and the J gene end by 3 bases; junction bases not matched to a gene: 13. CDR1 and CDR2 from the germline V gene are SGHVS and FNYEAQ. The CDR3 length is 19 residues. CDR3 sequence: CASSGGMRGLAGRYNEQFF. CDR3 nucleotides: TGTGCCAGCAGCGGGGGGATGAGGGGACTAGCGGGACGCTACAATGAGCAGTTCTTC. Full variable domain (missing parts from reference TRBV7-6 and TRBJ2-1): GAGVSQSPRYKVTKRGQDVALRCDPISGHVSLYWYRQALGQGPEFLTYFNYEAQQDKSGLPNDRFSAERPEGSISTLTIQRTEQRDSAMYRCASSGGMRGLAGRYNEQFFGPGTRLTVL.

The genes are TRBV19 and TRBJ2-2, with 7 bases aligning to TRBD1. Germline V gives CDR1 LNHDA, CDR2 SQIVND (reference sequence). J lost 6 bases, V lost 7 bases, and 8 bases had no gene match. This CDR3 is 14 amino acids long. The CDR3 DNA is TGTGCCAGTAACCGACAGGGTGATTCCGGGGAGCTGTTTTTT. Translation gives CASNRQGDSGELFF. Supplemented by reference TRBV19 and TRBJ2-2, the full variable domain reads DGGITQSPKYLFRKEGQNVTLSCEQNLNHDAMYWYRQDPGQGLRLIYYSQIVNDFQKGDIAEGYSVSREKKESFPLTVTSAQKNPTAFYLCASNRQGDSGELFFGEGSRLTVL.

The table lists this clonotype with many counts. V usage is TRBV29-1 and J usage is TRBJ1-2; TRBD1 agrees at 9 bases. Germline V gene data show CDR1 as SQVTM and CDR2 as ANQGSEA. This CDR3 has 13 residues. J lost 1 base, V lost 7 bases, and 4 bases had no gene match. The CDR3 protein is CSAGQGLNYGYTF. Here the CDR3 DNA reads TGCAGCGCGGGACAGGGCCTTAACTATGGCTACACCTTC.

Ten or more counts support this clonotype. The chain carries TRBV19 and TRBJ2-5; a weak D match, TRBD2 (7 bases). This CDR3 has 14 residues. V was shortened by 9 bases and J by 2 bases, with 16 bases between the two germline ends. CDR1 and CDR2 (germline): LNHDA, SQIVND (reference sequence). The CDR3 DNA sequence: TGTGCCAGCCGCGAACGGGGGGCGCAAGAGACCCAGTACTTC. It translates to CASRERGAQETQYF.

This sequence joins TRBV27 and TRBJ2-3, with a weak D call TRBD2 (6 bases). Per the germline V gene, CDR1 is MNHEY and CDR2 is SMNVEV (reference sequence). This CDR3 is built from 15 residues. V lost 0 bases, J lost 4 bases, and 11 bases lay in between. DNA for the CDR3: TGTGCCAGCAGTTTATCGAGGAGGGATGCAGATACGCAGTATTTT. It yields the protein CASSLSRRDADTQYF.

CDR3 residues: CASSLEGFGRSYEQYF. CDR3 sequence (DNA): TGTGCCAGCAGCCTCGAGGGGTTTGGCAGGTCCTACGAGCAGTACTTC. The chain uses TRBV5-6 and TRBJ2-7; D possibly matches TRBD1 or TRBD2 (5 bases each). V was trimmed by 4 bases and J by 1 base, leaving 18 bases between them. The CDR3 runs 16 residues. Germline lookup yields CDR1 SGHDT and CDR2 YYEEEE.

This clonotype appeared many times. This chain connects TRBV19 to TRBJ2-1; TRBD2 matches 10 bases. CDR3 length equals 17 residues. The germline CDR1 and CDR2 sequences are LNHDA and SQIVND (reference sequence). The V and J ends lost 3 bases and 8 bases, in that order; junction bases with no gene match: 13. The CDR3 bases are TGTGCCAGTAGTATCCTCCCCCTAGCGGGGGAGTTGGATGAGCAGTTCTTC. Residues: CASSILPLAGELDEQFF. Complete variable domain (other parts from reference TRBV19 and TRBJ2-1): DGGITQSPKYLFRKEGQNVTLSCEQNLNHDAMYWYRQDPGQGLRLIYYSQIVNDFQKGDIAEGYSVSREKKESFPLTVTSAQKNPTAFYLCASSILPLAGELDEQFFGPGTRLTVL.